The 21 T cell receptor beta chains given below trace back to one sample, sequenced in a study of metastatic and nonmetastatic thyroid tumors. Thyroid surgery was preceded by no treatment in any patient. Via MiXCR, TCRdb re-called the PCR reads. The table lists around 30,000 clones, 15% of them singletons, with around 19% in the top ten. Sequenced: blood. Receptors were obtained from a male donor with papillary thyroid cancer or a benign thyroid nodule (not recorded which). Some clones in this sample may be carry-over from other donors' samples.

The gene calls are TRBV28 and TRBJ2-7; either TRBD1 or TRBD2 may fit D (5 bases each). This CDR3 has 15 amino acids. V dropped 6 bases and J dropped 6 bases, with 21 bases sitting between them. Germline V lookup: CDR1 MDHEN, CDR2 SYDVKM. Here the CDR3 DNA reads TGTGCCAGCAGACCGCCGGGACCTAAGTGGGGCGAGCAGTACTTC. Protein product: CASRPPGPKWGEQYF.

In this sample, this clone turned up many times. This sequence joins TRBV6-1 and TRBJ1-2, with D maybe TRBD1 (6 bases). Per germline, CDR1 MNHNS and CDR2 SASEGT. This CDR3 comprises 13 residues. V was cut by 5 bases and J by 2 bases, with 9 bases left in between. The CDR3 loop reads CASSKQGNYGYTF. DNA for the CDR3: TGTGCCAGCAGTAAACAGGGAAACTATGGCTACACCTTC.

This clone came up a few times. CDR3 in amino acids: CASIYDNNEQFF. CDR3 sequence (DNA): TGTGCCAGCATTTATGACAACAATGAGCAGTTCTTC. The chain employs TRBV2 and TRBJ2-1, with D uncertain. Germline V gene data show CDR1 as SNHLY and CDR2 as FYNNEI. The ends were cut back, 7 bases at V and 5 bases at J, with 9 bases in the middle. This CDR3 is built from 12 residues.

This clone has ten or more counts. J is TRBJ2-3 and V is TRBV12-3 or TRBV12-4; 9 bases are a match to TRBD2. J was trimmed by 6 bases and V by 1 base; bases with no gene match: 2. CDR3 length: 14 amino acids. CDR3 nucleotides: TGTGCCAGCAGTTTAGGGACTAGCGCGGATACGCAGTATTTT. Translating it yields CASSLGTSADTQYF.

The V gene is TRBV20-1, the J gene TRBJ2-7; the D gene is possibly TRBD2 (6 bases). Trimming left V 3 bases short and J 6 bases short, with 24 bases between. From germline, CDR1 is DFQATT and CDR2 SNEGSKA (reference sequence). The CDR3 is made up of 16 amino acids. The CDR3 protein is CSASPGVGVRACEQYF. The DNA of the CDR3 is TGCAGTGCTAGCCCGGGGGTGGGCGTGAGGGCGTGCGAGCAGTACTTC.

The sample holds many counts of this clone. DNA of the CDR3: TGTGCCAGCAGCCCAGGTCGCGGGAGCGGGGAGACCCAGTACTTC. Its translation: CASSPGRGSGETQYF. This chain joins TRBV7-8 and TRBJ2-5; 7 bases align to TRBD2. There are 15 residues in the CDR3. V gave up 5 bases and J gave up 5 bases; unmatched junction bases: 11. Germline CDR1 reads SGHVS; CDR2 reads FQNEAQ.

The V call is TRBV19, the J call TRBJ1-2; maybe TRBD1 (5 bases). CDR3 length: 13 amino acids. With 8 bases removed from V and 2 bases from J, the gap between germline ends came to 12 bases. CDR1 LNHDA and CDR2 SQIVND come from the germline V gene (reference sequence). DNA of the CDR3: TGTGCCAGTTCCCGGGGGTCAAACTATGGCTACACCTTC. This encodes CASSRGSNYGYTF.

The V call is TRBV30, the J call TRBJ1-2; D uncertain. The germline CDR1 and CDR2 sequences are GTSNPN and SVGIG (reference sequence). V was clipped by 0 bases and J by 4 bases, with 9 bases between them. The CDR3 covers 13 residues. The CDR3 sequence is CAWSVVPSYGYTF. The CDR3 bases are TGTGCCTGGAGTGTAGTCCCCTCCTATGGCTACACCTTC.

The V and J genes are TRBV28 and TRBJ1-2; D gene unclear. Germline assignment: CDR1 MDHEN and CDR2 SYDVKM. The CDR3 runs 15 residues. The CDR3: CATVPVYTSNYGYTF. CDR3 in DNA: TGTGCGACCGTCCCCGTATATACTTCTAACTATGGCTACACCTTC.

Many counts were recorded for this clone. The chain carries TRBV6-6 and TRBJ2-2; 12 positions agree with TRBD2. The CDR3 has 19 residues. In germline, CDR1 is MNHNY, CDR2 SVGAGI (reference sequence). J was trimmed by 0 bases and V by 6 bases; bases with no gene match: 11. The CDR3 reads CASRPLTSGRIANTGELFF. The CDR3 bases are TGTGCCAGCAGGCCACTGACTAGCGGGAGAATCGCGAACACCGGGGAGCTGTTTTTT.

At least ten counts were recorded for this clone. The V call is TRBV7-2, the J call TRBJ2-5, with D perhaps TRBD2 (5 bases). The CDR3 runs 14 residues. Trimming stripped 2 bases from V and 2 bases from J, with 9 bases between. CDR1 and CDR2 (germline): SGHTA, FQGNSA. This CDR3 reads CASSLQWEQETQYF. The CDR3 DNA follows: TGTGCCAGCAGCTTACAGTGGGAGCAAGAGACCCAGTACTTC.

This clone showed up many times. V gene TRBV3-1 combines with J gene TRBJ2-3; TRBD1 is a possible D gene (6 bases). The V gene lost 6 bases and the J gene lost 3 bases, with 16 bases spanning the gap. This CDR3 region has 15 residues. CDR1 is LGHDT, CDR2 YNNKEL, per germline (reference sequence). CDR3 DNA sequence: TGTGCCAGCAGTCAAACAGGGTTCGTGACAGATACGCAGTATTTT. As protein: CASSQTGFVTDTQYF.

This clone came up a few times. V and J are TRBV2 and TRBJ2-6; the D call may be TRBD1 or TRBD2 (5 bases each). The CDR3 sequence is 13 residues long. V was shortened by 8 bases and J by 6 bases, with 11 bases between the two germline ends. Germline loops: CDR1 SNHLY, CDR2 FYNNEI. CDR3 protein: CASVGPVANVLTF. CDR3 bases: TGTGCCAGCGTGGGACCGGTGGCCAACGTCCTGACTTTC.

This clone is judged medium-sized (0.01 to 0.1%). This CDR3 reads CASSELAGSEQFF. The CDR3 coding sequence is TGTGCCAGCAGTGAACTAGCGGGAAGTGAGCAGTTCTTC. V and J are TRBV6-1 and TRBJ2-1; 9 nucleotides align to TRBD2. The germline gives CDR1 MNHNS, CDR2 SASEGT. The CDR3 totals 13 residues. V lost 2 bases, J lost 9 bases, and 2 bases stayed unmatched.

A note on this clone: Since a much larger clone is just one base distant, this may be a read error. The chain carries TRBV15 and TRBJ2-5; D is unclear. The CDR3 contains 17 residues. CDR1 and CDR2 from the germline V gene are LNHNV and YYDKDF (reference sequence). The CDR3 is CATIRDRRLQPRETQYF. The CDR3 DNA is TGTGCCACCATCAGAGATAGGCGGCTTCAACCTAGGGAGACCCAGTACTTC.

This clone has more than one count but fewer than ten. V is TRBV2 and J is TRBJ2-7; D call uncertain. The CDR3 runs 12 residues. Germline V gene sequence: CDR1 SNHLY, CDR2 FYNNEI. Trimming removed 3 bases from V and 2 bases from J, with 5 bases in between. The CDR3 spells CASSDGAYEQYF. CDR3 nucleotide sequence: TGTGCCAGCAGTGATGGGGCCTACGAGCAGTACTTC.

This clone appeared many times. The V and J genes are TRBV6-6 and TRBJ2-7; D ambiguous. CDR1 and CDR2 (germline): MNHNY, SVGAGI (reference sequence). The V end lost 2 bases, the J end lost 4 bases, and 24 bases lay between the germline ends. The CDR3 has 18 amino acids. This chain's CDR3 is CASSYLLPTAPKAYEQYF. CDR3 DNA: TGTGCCAGCAGTTACCTACTTCCCACAGCTCCGAAAGCTTACGAGCAGTACTTC.

This clone was seen at least ten times. The V and J genes are TRBV6-6 and TRBJ2-7; D possibly corresponds to TRBD2 (6 bases). The V and J ends lost 0 bases and 6 bases respectively, with 18 bases between them. The CDR3 spans 16 residues. From germline, CDR1 is MNHNY and CDR2 SVGAGI (reference sequence). The CDR3 is CASSYSALAPLAEQYF. In DNA, the CDR3 is TGTGCCAGCAGTTACTCTGCACTAGCCCCTTTGGCCGAGCAGTACTTC.

The sample holds a few counts of this clone. The rearrangement joins TRBV6-5 to TRBJ2-1; 8 bases align to TRBD2. Losses at the gene ends were 6 bases for V and 0 bases for J; bases not matched to a gene: 7. This CDR3 is built from 16 residues. The V gene's germline CDR1 is MNHEY and CDR2 SVGAGI. This CDR3 reads CASRRLARGSYNEQFF. CDR3 bases: TGTGCCAGCAGGAGACTAGCGCGCGGCTCCTACAATGAGCAGTTCTTC.

The sample holds a few counts of this clone. The chain recombines TRBV6-1 with TRBJ1-6, with unresolved D. Trimming left V 10 bases short and J 8 bases short, with 21 bases between. The CDR3 is 15 amino acids. Germline CDR1 reads MNHNS; CDR2 reads SASEGT. The CDR3 region is CATRRRAASDSPLHF. The CDR3 nucleotides read TGTGCCACGAGGAGAAGGGCTGCAAGTGATTCACCCCTCCACTTT.

The rearrangement uses TRBV7-2 and TRBJ2-7, with D possibly TRBD1 on 5 matching bases. V lost 3 bases and J lost 0, with 12 bases in between. Germline V gene lookup returns CDR1 SGHTA and CDR2 FQGNSA. The CDR3 extends over 15 amino acids. The CDR3 protein is CASSLIAGSSYEQYF. DNA of the CDR3: TGTGCCAGCAGCTTGATCGCAGGGTCCTCCTACGAGCAGTACTTC.